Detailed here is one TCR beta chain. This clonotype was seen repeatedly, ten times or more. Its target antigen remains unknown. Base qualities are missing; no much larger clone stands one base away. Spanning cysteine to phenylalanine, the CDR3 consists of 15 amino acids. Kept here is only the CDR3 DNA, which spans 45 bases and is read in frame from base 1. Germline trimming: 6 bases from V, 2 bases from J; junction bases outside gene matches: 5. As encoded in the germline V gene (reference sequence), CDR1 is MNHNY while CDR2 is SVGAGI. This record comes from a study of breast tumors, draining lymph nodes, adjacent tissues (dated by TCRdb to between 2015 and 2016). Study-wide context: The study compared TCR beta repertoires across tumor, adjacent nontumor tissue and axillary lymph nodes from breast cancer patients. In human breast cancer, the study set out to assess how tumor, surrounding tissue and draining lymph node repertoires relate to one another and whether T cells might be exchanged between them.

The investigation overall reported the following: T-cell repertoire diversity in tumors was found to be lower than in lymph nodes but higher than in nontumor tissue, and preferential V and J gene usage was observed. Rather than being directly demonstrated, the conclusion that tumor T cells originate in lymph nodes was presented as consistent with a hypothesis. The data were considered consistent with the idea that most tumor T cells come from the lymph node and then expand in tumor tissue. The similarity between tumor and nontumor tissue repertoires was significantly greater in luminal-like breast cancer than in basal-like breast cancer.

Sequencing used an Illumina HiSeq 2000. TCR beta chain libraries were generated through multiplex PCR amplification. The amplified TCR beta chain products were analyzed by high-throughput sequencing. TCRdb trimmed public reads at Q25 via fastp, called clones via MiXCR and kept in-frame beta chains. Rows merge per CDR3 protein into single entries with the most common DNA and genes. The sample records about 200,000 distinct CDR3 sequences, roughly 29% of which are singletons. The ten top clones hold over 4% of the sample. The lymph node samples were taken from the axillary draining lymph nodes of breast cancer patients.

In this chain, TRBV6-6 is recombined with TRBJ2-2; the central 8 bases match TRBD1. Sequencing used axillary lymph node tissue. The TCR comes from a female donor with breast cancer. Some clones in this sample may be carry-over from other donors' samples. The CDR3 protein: CASSRQGQNTGELFF. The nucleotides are TGTGCCAGCAGCCGACAGGGGCAAAACACCGGGGAGCTGTTTTTT.